This T cell receptor (beta chain) was obtained from a study of glioma-infiltrating T cells. Using RNA template, CDR3s of TCR alpha and beta were amplified with iRepertoire arm-PCR. One-step reverse transcription and amplification started from roughly 100-400 ng of tissue mRNA or PBMC total RNA. TCRdb independently ran MiXCR on the multiplex PCR reads; one entry per CDR3 protein. Found here are under 200,000 distinct CDR3 sequences, under 55% of them singletons; the top ten hold around 4.9%. The V end was cut by 8 bases, the J end by 2 bases, with 12 bases between. The CDR3 totals 13 residues. Germline V lookup: CDR1 LNHDA, CDR2 SQIVND (reference sequence). The table lists this clonotype with a count of one. Antigen: not known. This is likely a read error, given that the CDR3 carries no conserved phenylalanine or tryptophan at its end. Study findings and constraints: Non-neoplastic patients had below-expected tissue-blood divergence, while all gliomas exceeded expectation. CDR3 overlap between tissue and blood was very small.

The genes are TRBV19 and TRBJ1-2; possibly TRBD1 for D (5 bases). The sequence was collected from a human donor with low-grade glioma or glioblastoma, undergoing nonglioma brain surgery, or in good health (not recorded which). The sample comprised glioma tissue, nonneoplastic brain tissue, or PBMCs (not recorded which). CDR3: CASPMGDNYGYTL. The CDR3 DNA follows: TGTGCCAGTCCAATGGGGGACAACTATGGCTACACCCTC.